This entry describes one T cell receptor beta chain. As defined, naive CD8 cells were CD45RO-negative and positively selected for CCR7, with terminally differentiated effector memory CD45RA+ cells excluded. The data derive from a study of shared clonotypes between healthy human individuals. Generated by immunoSEQ multiplex PCR, the TCRdb table keeps only in-frame clones and is missing some. The sample consists of around 650,000 clones, approximately 96% of them appearing once. CDR3 length: 15 amino acids. V dropped 3 bases and J dropped 2; count of bases not matched to a gene: 2. Germline CDR1 and CDR2: LNHDA and SQIVND (reference sequence).

The sample taken for sequencing was naive CD8+ T cells sorted from blood. The chain uses TRBV19 and TRBJ2-1; 9 bases align to TRBD1. The sequence came from a woman younger than 45 in good health. The CDR3 region has the DNA TGTGCCAGTAGTATGGACAGGGGCACCTACAATGAGCAGTTCTTC. It translates to CASSMDRGTYNEQFF.